This T cell receptor beta chain was obtained from a study of radiotherapy plus CTLA-4 blockade in lung cancer. The CDR3 spans 17 residues. Looked up from germline, CDR1 is LNHDA and CDR2 is SQIVND (reference sequence). V lost 8 bases and J lost 4; bases outside the gene matches: 15. Measured with immunoSEQ multiplex PCR; TCRdb has only the in-frame clones, and not every one. Of roughly 45,000 clones detected, around 70% appear once; the ten largest clones hold 20% to 30%. The receptor's source is a human donor with non-small cell lung cancer who had a partial response to radiotherapy plus ipilimumab. The V and J genes are TRBV19 and TRBJ2-2, with 8 bases fitting TRBD2. The sequenced sample was peripheral blood, obtained from a patient treated with radiotherapy plus ipilimumab. CDR3 protein: CASGPLGGRRSTGELFF. In DNA form, the CDR3 reads TGTGCCAGTGGGCCGCTTGGCGGGAGGCGGAGCACCGGGGAGCTGTTTTTT.